These T cell receptor beta chains were read from a single sample in a study of blood T cell repertoires in COVID-19. Clones were read by immunoSEQ multiplex PCR, and TCRdb kept only the in-frame ones, dropping some. The table has under 300,000 clones, 80% to 90% seen once. Specimen: PBMCs or T cells enriched from blood (not recorded which). These receptors all come from a woman between 50 and 59 years old who had recovered from COVID-19. CDR3s include the opening cysteine and the closing phenylalanine or tryptophan. The D gene is left open where the match is weak. The size of a clone is reported for some rows only, either as once, few or many, or as a class for expanded clones.

length	D	V	J	size	CDR3	DNA
11	TRBD1	TRBV2	TRBJ1-4	-	CATTGSEKLFF	TGTGCCACGACAGGGTCTGAAAAACTGTTTTTT
15	TRBD2	TRBV11-3	TRBJ2-1	-	CASSERGGGSNEQFF	TGTGCCAGCAGCGAGCGGGGTGGTGGCTCCAATGAGCAGTTCTTC
14	-	TRBV2	TRBJ2-7	-	CASSEDFSSYEQYF	TGTGCCAGCAGTGAGGACTTTAGCTCCTACGAGCAGTACTTC
13	-	TRBV29-1	TRBJ1-4	-	CSGRIRSNEKLFF	TGCAGCGGGAGAATTCGCTCTAATGAAAAACTGTTTTTT
14	-	TRBV19	TRBJ2-7	-	CASSYRFPRGEQYF	TGTGCCAGTAGTTACAGGTTCCCCCGCGGCGAGCAGTACTTC
14	TRBD2	TRBV19	TRBJ2-3	-	CASSQAGGTDTQYF	TGTGCCAGTAGCCAGGCGGGGGGCACAGATACGCAGTATTTT
13	-	TRBV28	TRBJ2-7	-	CASSFWASDEQYF	TGTGCCAGCAGTTTCTGGGCTAGCGACGAGCAGTACTTC
17	-	TRBV28	TRBJ2-7	-	CASSLSGRAGLNDEQYF	TGTGCCAGCAGTTTGTCGGGAAGGGCTGGCCTGAACGACGAGCAGTACTTC
18	-	TRBV5-8	TRBJ1-5	few	CASSLDRAPDYSNQPQHF	TGTGCCAGCAGCTTGGACAGGGCTCCAGATTATAGCAATCAGCCCCAGCATTTT
13	TRBD1	TRBV2	TRBJ2-3	-	CASGRTGPDTQYF	TGTGCCAGCGGAAGGACAGGGCCAGATACGCAGTATTTT
16	TRBD1	TRBV6-4	TRBJ2-3	-	CASSDPGQGAADTQYF	TGTGCCAGCAGTGACCCGGGACAGGGGGCAGCAGATACGCAGTATTTT
14	-	TRBV27	TRBJ1-2	-	CASSYSQGQYGYTF	TGTGCCAGCAGCTACTCCCAGGGACAATATGGCTACACCTTC
14	-	TRBV7-8	TRBJ1-1	-	CASSLTATYTEAFF	TGTGCCAGCAGCTTGACAGCCACTTACACTGAAGCTTTCTTT
17	-	TRBV4-1	TRBJ1-1	few	CASSQEVAGASNTEAFF	TGCGCCAGCAGCCAAGAGGTAGCAGGGGCCTCGAACACTGAAGCTTTCTTT
14	-	TRBV7-2	TRBJ2-5	-	CASSLRMGGETQYF	TGTGCCAGCAGCTTAAGGATGGGCGGGGAGACCCAGTACTTC
15	TRBD1	TRBV6-5	TRBJ1-5	-	CASSNSDRGYQPQHF	TGTGCCAGCAGTAACTCAGACAGGGGATATCAGCCCCAGCATTTT
13	TRBD1	TRBV9	TRBJ1-4	-	CASSFQGGEKLFF	TGTGCCAGCAGCTTCCAGGGGGGTGAAAAACTGTTTTTT
18	TRBD2	TRBV27	TRBJ2-2	-	CASSIAGAPRGNGGELFF	TGTGCCAGCAGTATAGCGGGAGCGCCACGGGGAAACGGCGGGGAGCTGTTTTTT
14	-	TRBV5-1	TRBJ1-4	-	CASSLMSGNEKLFF	TGCGCCAGCAGCCTGATGTCGGGTAATGAAAAACTGTTTTTT
16	-	TRBV6-2/TRBV6-3	TRBJ2-5	-	CASSYPRETNQETQYF	TGTGCCAGCAGTTACCCCAGGGAAACCAACCAAGAGACCCAGTACTTC
15	-	TRBV13	TRBJ2-2	-	CASSFAPPDTGELFF	TGTGCCAGCAGCTTCGCCCCCCCGGACACCGGGGAGCTGTTTTTT
15	TRBD1	TRBV4-1	TRBJ1-1	-	CASSQDFQGETEAFF	TGCGCCAGCAGCCAAGATTTCCAGGGGGAGACTGAAGCTTTCTTT
18	TRBD1	TRBV19	TRBJ1-3	-	CASSIEDRGRRTGNTIYF	TGTGCCAGTAGTATAGAAGACAGGGGAAGGCGAACTGGAAACACCATATATTTT
13	-	TRBV5-1	TRBJ2-1	-	CASSLGAGNEQFF	TGCGCCAGCAGCTTGGGCGCGGGCAATGAGCAGTTCTTC
15	-	TRBV2	TRBJ2-2	-	CASSETRGVTGELFF	TGTGCCAGCAGTGAAACACGGGGAGTCACCGGGGAGCTGTTTTTT
14	-	TRBV9	TRBJ1-1	-	CASSVDPGYTEAFF	TGTGCCAGCAGCGTAGATCCAGGGTACACTGAAGCTTTCTTT
15	TRBD2	TRBV5-1	TRBJ2-7	-	CASSLAGGRVYEQYF	TGCGCCAGCAGCTTGGCCGGCGGGAGGGTGTACGAGCAGTACTTC
15	-	TRBV19	TRBJ2-7	few	CASSTSQGLFYEQYF	TGTGCCAGTAGTACCAGCCAAGGACTCTTCTACGAGCAGTACTTC
16	TRBD1	TRBV24-1	TRBJ2-5	few	CATSDLGRGFQETQYF	TGTGCCACCAGTGATTTGGGCAGGGGGTTCCAAGAGACCCAGTACTTC
15	-	TRBV19	TRBJ1-5	-	CASRILDRNNQPQHF	TGTGCCAGTAGGATCCTCGACAGGAACAATCAGCCCCAGCATTTT
11	-	TRBV28	TRBJ1-1	-	CASTLLTEAFF	TGTGCCAGCACCCTCTTGACTGAAGCTTTCTTT